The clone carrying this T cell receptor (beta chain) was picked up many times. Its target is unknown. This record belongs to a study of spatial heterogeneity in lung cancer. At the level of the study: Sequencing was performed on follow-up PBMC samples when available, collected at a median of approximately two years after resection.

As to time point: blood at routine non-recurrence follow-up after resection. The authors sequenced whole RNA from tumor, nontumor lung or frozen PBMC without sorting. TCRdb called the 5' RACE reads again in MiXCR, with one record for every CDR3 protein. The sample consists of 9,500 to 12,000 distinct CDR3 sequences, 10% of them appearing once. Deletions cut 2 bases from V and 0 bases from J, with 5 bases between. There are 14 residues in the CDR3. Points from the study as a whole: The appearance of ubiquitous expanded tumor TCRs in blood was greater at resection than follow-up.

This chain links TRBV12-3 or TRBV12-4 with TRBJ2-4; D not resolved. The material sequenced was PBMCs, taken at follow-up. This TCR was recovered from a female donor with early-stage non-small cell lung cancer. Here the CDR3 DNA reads TGTGCCAGCAGTTTACTGGGAGCCAAAAACATTCAGTACTTC. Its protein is CASSLLGAKNIQYF.